This T cell receptor (beta chain) was recovered during a study of T cell changes during pregnancy in multiple sclerosis. Libraries were prepared by immunoSEQ multiplex PCR; TCRdb keeps only in-frame clonotypes and omits some of them. The sample has 45,000 to 55,000 clones; about 92% are singletons. This specimen consisted of peripheral blood, obtained in the third trimester of pregnancy. This TCR was recovered from a female donor with multiple sclerosis, enrolled in a pregnancy study.

CDR3 amino acids: CASIEDRVVRSNQPQHF. CDR3 bases: TGTGCCAGCATAGAGGACAGGGTTGTCCGGAGCAATCAGCCCCAGCATTTT. The gene calls are TRBV7-3 and TRBJ1-5; 8 bases align to TRBD1. V trimming: 7 bases; J trimming: 1 base; junction bases outside the gene matches: 12. The CDR3 covers 17 residues. Germline lookup yields CDR1 SGHTA and CDR2 FQGTGA.